The sequence of this T cell receptor beta chain was determined in a study of shared clonotypes between healthy human individuals. This clone was detected many times. Germline-derived CDR1 and CDR2 are MDHEN and SYDVKM. V lost 5 bases and J lost 4; bases outside the gene matches: 14. The CDR3 is made up of 17 amino acids. Clones were read by immunoSEQ multiplex PCR, and TCRdb kept only the in-frame ones, dropping some. The sample includes about 770,000 clones, approximately 72% of them seen just once. V is TRBV28 and J is TRBJ2-5; 9 positions agree with TRBD2. The source of this sequence is a woman in her thirties in good health. The sequenced sample was memory CD4+ T cells sorted from blood. Subset denoted: CD45RA-negative fraction. The CDR3 DNA sequence: TGTGCCAGCAGTCCCATAAGGGCGGGAGGGATCAGAGAGACCCAGTACTTC. Encoded protein: CASSPIRAGGIRETQYF.